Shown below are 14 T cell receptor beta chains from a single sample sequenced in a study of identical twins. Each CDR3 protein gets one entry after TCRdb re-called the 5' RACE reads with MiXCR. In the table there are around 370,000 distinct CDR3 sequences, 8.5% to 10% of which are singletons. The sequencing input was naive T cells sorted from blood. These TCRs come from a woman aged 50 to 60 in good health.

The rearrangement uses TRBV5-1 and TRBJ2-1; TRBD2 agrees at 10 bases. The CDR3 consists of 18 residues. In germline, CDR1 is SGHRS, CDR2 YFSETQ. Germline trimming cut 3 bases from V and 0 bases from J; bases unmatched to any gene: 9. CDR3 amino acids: CASSSSLAGVGSYNEQFF. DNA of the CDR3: TGCGCCAGCAGCTCTTCCCTAGCGGGAGTGGGCTCCTACAATGAGCAGTTCTTC.

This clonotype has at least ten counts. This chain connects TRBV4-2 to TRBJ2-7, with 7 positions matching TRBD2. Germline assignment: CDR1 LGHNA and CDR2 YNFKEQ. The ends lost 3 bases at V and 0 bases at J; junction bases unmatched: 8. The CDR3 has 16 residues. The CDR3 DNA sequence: TGTGCCAGCAGCCATGGTCTAGCGGAAAGCTCCTACGAGCAGTACTTC. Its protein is CASSHGLAESSYEQYF.

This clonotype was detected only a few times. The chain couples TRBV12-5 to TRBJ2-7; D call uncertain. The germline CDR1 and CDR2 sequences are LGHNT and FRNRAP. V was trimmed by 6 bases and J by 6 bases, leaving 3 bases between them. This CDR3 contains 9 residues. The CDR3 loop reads CASGPEQYV. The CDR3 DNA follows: TGTGCTAGTGGCCCCGAGCAGTACGTC.

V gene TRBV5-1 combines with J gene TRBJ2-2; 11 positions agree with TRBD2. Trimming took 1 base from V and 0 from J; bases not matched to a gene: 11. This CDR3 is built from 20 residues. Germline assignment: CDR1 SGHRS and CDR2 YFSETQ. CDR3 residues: CASSLLPTSGKPPNTGELFF. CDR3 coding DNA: TGCGCCAGCAGCTTGCTCCCGACTAGCGGGAAACCTCCGAACACCGGGGAGCTGTTTTTT.

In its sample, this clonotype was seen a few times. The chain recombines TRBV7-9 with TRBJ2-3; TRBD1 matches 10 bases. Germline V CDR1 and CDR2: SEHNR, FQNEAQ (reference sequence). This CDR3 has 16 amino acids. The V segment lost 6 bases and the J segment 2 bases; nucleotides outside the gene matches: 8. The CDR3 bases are TGTGCCAGCAGTCAATGGGACAGGGGAGACACAGATACGCAGTATTTT. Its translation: CASSQWDRGDTDTQYF.

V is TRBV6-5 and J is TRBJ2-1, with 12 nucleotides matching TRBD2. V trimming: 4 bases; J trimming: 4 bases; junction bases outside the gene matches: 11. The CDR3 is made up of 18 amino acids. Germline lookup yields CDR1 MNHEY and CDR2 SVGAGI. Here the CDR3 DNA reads TGTGCCAGCAGTTCTGGACTAGCGGGAAGCTCGGCTTACAATGAGCAGTTCTTC. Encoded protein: CASSSGLAGSSAYNEQFF.

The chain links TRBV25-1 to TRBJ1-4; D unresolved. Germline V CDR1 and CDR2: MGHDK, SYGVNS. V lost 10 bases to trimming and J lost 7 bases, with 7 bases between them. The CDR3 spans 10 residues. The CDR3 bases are TGTGCCACTTCGGGTGAAAAACTGTTTTTT. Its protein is CATSGEKLFF. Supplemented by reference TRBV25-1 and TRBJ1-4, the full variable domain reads EADIYQTPRYLVIGTGKKITLECSQTMGHDKMYWYQQDPGMELHLIHYSYGVNSTEKGDLSSESTVSRIRTEHFPLTLESARPSHTSQYLCATSGEKLFFGSGTQLSVL.

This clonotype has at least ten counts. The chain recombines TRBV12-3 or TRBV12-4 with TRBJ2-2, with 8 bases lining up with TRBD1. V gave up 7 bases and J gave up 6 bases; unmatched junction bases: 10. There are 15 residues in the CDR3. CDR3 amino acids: CASTPGTGLAGELFF. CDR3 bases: TGTGCCAGCACTCCTGGGACAGGTTTAGCCGGGGAGCTGTTTTTT.

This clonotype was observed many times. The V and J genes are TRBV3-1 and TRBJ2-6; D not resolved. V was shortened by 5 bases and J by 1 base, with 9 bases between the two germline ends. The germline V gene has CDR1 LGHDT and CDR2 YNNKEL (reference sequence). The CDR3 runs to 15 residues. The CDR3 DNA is TGTGCCAGCAGCGCCCGGGTTTCTGGGGCCAACGTCCTGACTTTC. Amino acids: CASSARVSGANVLTF.

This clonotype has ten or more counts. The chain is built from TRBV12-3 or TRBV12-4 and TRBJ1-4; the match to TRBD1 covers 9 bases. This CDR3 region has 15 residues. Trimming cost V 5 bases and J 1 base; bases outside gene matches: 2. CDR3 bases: TGTGCCAGCAGTCCGGGACAGGGAACTAATGAAAAACTGTTTTTT. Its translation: CASSPGQGTNEKLFF.

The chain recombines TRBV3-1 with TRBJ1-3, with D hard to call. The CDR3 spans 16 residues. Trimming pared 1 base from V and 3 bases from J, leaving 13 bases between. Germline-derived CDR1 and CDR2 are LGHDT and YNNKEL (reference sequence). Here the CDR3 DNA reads TGTGCCAGCAGCCAAGGTCGGGGAGTCCGTGGAAACACCATATATTTT. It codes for CASSQGRGVRGNTIYF.

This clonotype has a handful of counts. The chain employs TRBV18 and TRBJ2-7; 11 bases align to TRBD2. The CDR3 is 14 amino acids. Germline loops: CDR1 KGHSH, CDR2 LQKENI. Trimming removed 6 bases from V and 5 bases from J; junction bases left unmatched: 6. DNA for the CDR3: TGTGCCAGCTCTCTCGCTAGCGGGAGGAACGAGCAGTACTTC. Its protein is CASSLASGRNEQYF.

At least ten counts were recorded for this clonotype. This CDR3 is CASSKALTSGRTPGGHEQFF. The CDR3 nucleotides are TGTGCCAGCAGCAAAGCCCTGACTAGCGGGAGGACCCCCGGCGGGCATGAGCAGTTCTTC. V is TRBV21-1 and J is TRBJ2-1; TRBD2, the table's D call, was not compared with the DNA. TRBV21-1 is shown as a pseudogene. This CDR3 has 20 amino acids.

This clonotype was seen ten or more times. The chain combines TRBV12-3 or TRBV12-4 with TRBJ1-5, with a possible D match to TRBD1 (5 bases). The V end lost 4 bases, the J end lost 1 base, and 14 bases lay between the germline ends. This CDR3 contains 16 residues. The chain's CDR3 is CASSYIKGTSNQPQHF. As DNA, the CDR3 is TGTGCCAGCAGTTACATAAAGGGGACGAGCAATCAGCCCCAGCATTTT.